The T cell receptor (beta chain) described here comes from a study of T-cell reconstitution after alpha-beta-depleted transplantation in children (dated by TCRdb to 2015 to 2016). Study-level background: Using TCR repertoire profiling, the study followed T-cell immune reconstitution in a quantitative way in children after TCRalphabeta/CD19-depleted allogeneic hematopoietic cell transplantation.

Library preparation used PCR. The instrument was an Illumina HiSeq 2500. TCR libraries were prepared with molecular barcoding, using unique molecular identifiers to normalize TCRbeta repertoire quantification. TCRdb handled the public reads itself, with Q25 trimming in fastp and clone calling in MiXCR, and kept productive beta chains. Every CDR3 protein is listed once, alongside the most common genes and DNA of its rows. Within this sample are hundreds of thousands of distinct CDR3 sequences, with over 15% of them counted one time only. Of the sample, about 1.1% is held by the ten largest clones. Worth noting for this clonotype: What antigen it recognizes has not been identified. Per-base qualities were not stored, and no clone one base away is much larger.

Including cysteine and phenylalanine, the CDR3 has 14 amino acids. Only the CDR3 DNA stays, 42 bases, in frame from base 1. V and J are truncated by 0 bases and 7 bases respectively, leaving an intervening sequence of 12 bases. CDR1 is given as DFQATT and CDR2 as SNEGSKA, both from the germline V gene (reference sequence). The receptor chain draws on TRBV20-1 and TRBJ2-2, and possibly TRBD2, on 6 matching bases. The source of this sequence is a human donor who donated a stem cell graft to a child with acute myeloid leukemia. The sequencing here drew on PBMCs from the stem cell graft donor, taken from the stem cell graft. The sequence in DNA is TGCAGTGCTAGAGACAGGGAGGCCCACGGGGAGCTGTTTTTT. It specifies CSARDREAHGELFF.